The entry below gives a single T cell receptor beta chain sequence along with its context. The clone's antigen remains unknown. The record has no base qualities; no much larger clone is one base away. These data come from a study of T cell responses to AZD1222 COVID-19 vaccine (dated by TCRdb to about 2021). At the level of the whole study: TCR sequencing was performed for 230 to 250 trial participants, of whom about 200 were given two doses of AZD1222 and around 25 were given two doses of MenACWY control vaccine. Trial participants were enrolled into age subgroups of 18-55, 56-69 and 70-plus years, which contained approximately 150, 28 and 58 TCR-sequenced participants, respectively.

The investigation overall reported the following: In the small 56-69-year group, the increase in depth fell short of significance, most likely because of low power. Conclusions about previously exposed vaccinees were limited because only a handful of AZD1222 recipients were SARS-CoV-2 seropositive at baseline. Participants were mostly white British and included more females than males, and it was suggested by the authors that clonal diversity may have been underestimated. After two AZD1222 doses, spike-specific TCR breadth and depth were significantly higher than at day 0 and than in MenACWY recipients. Reportedly, almost half of the unique spike-specific TCRs recognized epitopes lying outside the regions that are mutated in the B.1.351 and B.1.1.7 variants. Because no day 14 peak-response samples were available, repertoires were characterized only after the peak T cell response. Vaccine-associated CD4 TCRs spanned the whole spike protein, with dominant responses in regions 160-218 and 743-854.

The CDR3 regions of human TCRbeta chains were analyzed by immunosequencing. The published analysis was carried out like this. TCRs in the repertoires were matched against a reference library of SARS-CoV-2-specific TCRs that had been generated with the MIRA antigen-specificity platform. Breadth meant the fraction of unique TCRs that were SARS-CoV-2-associated, whereas depth meant the fraction of total T cells that were SARS-CoV-2-associated. Using the MIRA data, each spike-specific TCR was mapped to the spike region that the TCR reacts to and placed in a CD4 or CD8 class. Log10-transformed breadth and depth values were compared by one-way ANOVA with Sidak's multiple comparisons tests. The table was pulled from immuneACCESS by TCRdb, which kept in-frame rearrangements only. Such tables lose some clones; where checked, under half of the loss comes from unresolved V genes, and the rest has no known cause. That table furnishes V, J and clone size, whereas the DNA furnished D and trimming. For this sample the table gives some 100,000 clones, of which approximately 86% were detected only once. Of the sample, around 13% falls within the top ten clones.

This specimen's time point label, interpreted: baseline before first vaccination. The treatment or condition label, as the study defines it: meningococcal conjugate vaccine given as trial control. Samples from vaccinated people were obtained from the UK trials COV001 and COV002, which included a single-blind randomized controlled phase 2/3 trial of AZD1222 (ChAdOx1 nCoV-19) in healthy adults. For TCRbeta chain sequencing, PBMC samples from trial participants were taken at day 0 and at day 28 after the second dose. The germline V gene sets CDR1 to MRHNA and CDR2 to SNTAGT. The CDR3 runs 14 amino acids, cysteine and phenylalanine included. Only the CDR3 region is kept as DNA, spanning 42 bases read in frame from base 1. V was cut back by 6 bases and J by 4 bases, leaving a gap of 12 bases between them.

The V and J segments used are TRBV6-4 and TRBJ2-2, with no confident D gene call. The sequencing used peripheral blood, collected on day 0 of MenACWY control vaccination. This clonotype was obtained from an adult in good health. The CDR3 protein sequence reads: CASSRNGVTGELFF. The sequenced DNA: TGTGCCAGCAGCCGTAATGGGGTCACCGGGGAGCTGTTTTTT.